This T cell receptor (beta chain) was captured by sequencing in a study of cytomegalovirus exposure and HLA in healthy donors. Study-level points and caveats: Subsequent analysis showed first-cohort TCR clusters tending to co-occur in roughly 130 validation repertoires.

Clones were sequenced by immunoSEQ multiplex PCR, and TCRdb holds only the in-frame ones, with some missing. The sample includes around 93,000 clones, less than 85% of them seen just once. Unmatched junction bases numbered 6, after V lost 1 base and J lost 6 bases. Germline V CDR1 and CDR2: MGHRA, YSYEKL. CDR3 length equals 15 residues. In the case of this clone: Its antigen remains unidentified.

The origin of this receptor is a man younger than 35 in good health and CMV-seropositive. V and J are TRBV4-1 and TRBJ2-1, with TRBD2 matching 7 bases. Specimen: PBMCs. CDR3 residues: CASSQVQTSINEQFF. The CDR3 DNA reads TGCGCCAGCAGCCAAGTTCAGACTAGCATCAATGAGCAGTTCTTC.